The clone carrying this T cell receptor beta chain was found once. As yet, its antigen is unknown. A much more abundant neighbour one base away suggests this may be a read error. This sample was taken from a study of T-cell reconstitution after alpha-beta-depleted transplantation in children. Unique molecular identifiers were incorporated into the prepared TCRbeta library. TCRdb re-called the PCR reads through MiXCR, storing one row per CDR3 protein. The sample records about 260,000 distinct CDR3 sequences, 11% being singletons. General study points: Several hundred rapidly expanded clones from non-depleted graft cells reportedly supplied alpha-beta T cells about two months post-transplant. T-cell numbers and diversity one year post-transplant derived largely from freshly generated T cells.

The CDR3 spans 13 residues. Looked up from germline, CDR1 is DFQATT and CDR2 is SNEGSKA (reference sequence). V lost 6 bases and J lost 4; bases outside the gene matches: 6. The specimen was peripheral blood, collected 180 days after TCRalphabeta/CD19-depleted stem cell transplant. The V call is TRBV20-1, the J call TRBJ1-2; 9 bases are a match to TRBD1. The sequence was collected from a male patient aged 2-15 years who had a stem cell transplant for chronic granulomatous disease, so the T cells may come from the graft donor. CDR3 protein: CSAPTGGFYGYTF. The CDR3 nucleotides read TGCAGTGCCCCGACAGGGGGGTTCTATGGCTACACCTTC.